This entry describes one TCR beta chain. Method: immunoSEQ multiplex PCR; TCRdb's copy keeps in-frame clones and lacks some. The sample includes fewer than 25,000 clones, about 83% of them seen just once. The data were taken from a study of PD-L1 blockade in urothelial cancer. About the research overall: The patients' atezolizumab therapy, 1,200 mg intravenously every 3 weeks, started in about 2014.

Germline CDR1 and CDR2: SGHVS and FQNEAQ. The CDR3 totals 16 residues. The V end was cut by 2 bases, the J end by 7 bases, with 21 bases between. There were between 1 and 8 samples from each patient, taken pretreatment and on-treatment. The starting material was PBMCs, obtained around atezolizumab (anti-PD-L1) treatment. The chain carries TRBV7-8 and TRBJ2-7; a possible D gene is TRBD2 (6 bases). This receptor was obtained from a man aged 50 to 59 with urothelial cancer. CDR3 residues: CASSLRGGDLTREQYF. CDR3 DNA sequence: TGTGCCAGCAGCTTAAGGGGCGGGGATCTTACGAGGGAGCAGTACTTC.